Listed here are 25 T cell receptor beta chains from one sample, sequenced in a study of T cell changes during pregnancy in multiple sclerosis. The repertoire was sequenced with immunoSEQ multiplex PCR; TCRdb's copy has only in-frame clones and lacks some. The sample carries tens of thousands of clones, approximately 90% recorded once. Sequenced here: peripheral blood, sampled in the second trimester of pregnancy. Receptors originate from a female donor with multiple sclerosis, enrolled in a pregnancy study.

The rearrangement joins TRBV18 to TRBJ2-1; D is unresolved. The CDR3 loop spans 13 amino acids. Trimming pared 3 bases from V and 10 bases from J, leaving 13 bases between. CDR1 is KGHSH and CDR2 is LQKENI in the germline V gene. CDR3 loop: CASSPPAVGEQFF. CDR3 sequence (DNA): TGTGCCAGCTCACCTCCCGCGGTCGGGGAGCAGTTCTTC.

J is TRBJ2-7 and V is TRBV6-5; 7 bases align to TRBD1. The V and J ends lost 0 bases and 2 bases, in that order; junction bases with no gene match: 7. CDR1 is MNHEY, CDR2 SVGAGI, per germline. CDR3 length: 16 residues. CDR3 in amino acids: CASSYSSTGPPYEQYF. The CDR3, as DNA: TGTGCCAGCAGTTACTCATCGACAGGGCCTCCCTACGAGCAGTACTTC.

Only one count was recorded for this clone. The rearrangement links TRBV19 to TRBJ2-7; a possible D gene is TRBD2 (5 bases). Trimming left V 4 bases short and J 9 bases short, with 13 bases between. Germline lookup yields CDR1 LNHDA and CDR2 SQIVND (reference sequence). This CDR3 is 12 amino acids long. The CDR3 nucleotides are TGTGCCAGTAGTACCCCCGGGAAGGGGCAGTACTTC. Translating it yields CASSTPGKGQYF.

This clone occurred once. The chain carries TRBV5-1 and TRBJ2-5; D is unresolved. Per the germline V gene, CDR1 is SGHRS and CDR2 is YFSETQ. The length of the CDR3 is 11 residues. Trimming cost V 7 bases and J 6 bases, with 10 bases left between them. The CDR3 DNA reads as TGCGCCAGCCTCAGTGATCAGACCCAGTACTTC. Its translation: CASLSDQTQYF.

This chain connects TRBV7-9 to TRBJ1-3; D is unclear. Germline assignment: CDR1 SEHNR and CDR2 FQNEAQ (reference sequence). The CDR3 contains 16 residues. The V end was cut by 7 bases, the J end by 0 bases, with 16 bases between. In nucleotides, the CDR3 is TGTGCCAGCAAGCGAGCCGTCCCGTTCTCTGGAAACACCATATATTTT. Translation gives CASKRAVPFSGNTIYF.

The chain is built from TRBV27 and TRBJ1-2; 7 bases fit TRBD1. Per the germline V gene, CDR1 is MNHEY and CDR2 is SMNVEV (reference sequence). This CDR3 comprises 17 residues. V shed 4 bases, J shed 1 base, and the junction held 12 bases outside the gene matches. CDR3 region: CASSSSYSGTDNYGYTF. CDR3 DNA: TGTGCCAGCAGTTCCTCCTATTCCGGGACAGATAACTATGGCTACACCTTC.

This chain links TRBV2 with TRBJ2-3; the match to TRBD2 covers 11 bases. This CDR3 has 16 residues. V shed 5 bases and J 0 bases; nucleotides not matched to a gene: 4. The germline V gene has CDR1 SNHLY and CDR2 FYNNEI. The CDR3 sequence: CASSPLAGGSTDTQYF. In DNA, the CDR3 is TGTGCCAGCAGTCCCCTAGCGGGGGGCAGCACAGATACGCAGTATTTT.

The chain employs TRBV10-1 and TRBJ1-5, with 7 positions matching TRBD1. This CDR3 comprises 15 residues. The V gene's germline CDR1 is WNHNN and CDR2 SYGVQD (reference sequence). V was pared by 0 bases and J by 4 bases, with 3 bases of the junction left unmatched. CDR3: CASSESMTGNQPQHF. The CDR3 DNA is TGCGCCAGCAGTGAGTCCATGACAGGGAATCAGCCCCAGCATTTT.

V usage is TRBV5-4 and J usage is TRBJ2-7; D perhaps matches TRBD2 (6 bases). This CDR3 region has 15 residues. From germline, CDR1 is SGHNT and CDR2 YYREEE (reference sequence). Trimming cost V 6 bases and J 5 bases, with 21 bases left between them. The DNA of the CDR3 is TGTGCCAGCACCAAGCCCGGAGGGTTAATCCACGAGCAGTACTTC. Amino acids: CASTKPGGLIHEQYF.

The rearrangement links TRBV5-1 to TRBJ1-5, with D unresolved. The germline V gene encodes CDR1 SGHRS and CDR2 YFSETQ. CDR3 size: 13 residues. V was trimmed by 0 bases and J by 6 bases, leaving 7 bases between them. CDR3 sequence: CASSLAGTQPQHF. The CDR3 nucleotides are TGCGCCAGCAGCTTGGCCGGTACTCAGCCCCAGCATTTT.

The chain uses TRBV7-9 and TRBJ1-2, with a tentative D call TRBD1 (5 bases). The CDR3 extends over 13 amino acids. The germline V gene encodes CDR1 SEHNR and CDR2 FQNEAQ (reference sequence). V was trimmed by 3 bases and J by 4 bases, leaving 9 bases between them. The CDR3 DNA follows: TGTGCCAGCAGCTTCACGGGACTCTATGGCTACACCTTC. It is translated as CASSFTGLYGYTF.

The chain combines TRBV7-9 with TRBJ1-1, with D unresolved. Per the germline V gene, CDR1 is SEHNR and CDR2 is FQNEAQ (reference sequence). Trimming took 7 bases from V and 1 from J, leaving 13 bases between them. The CDR3 covers 14 residues. DNA for the CDR3: TGTGCCAGCATCCCTTCCTCGGGGAACACTGAAGCTTTCTTT. This gives the protein CASIPSSGNTEAFF.

CDR3 nucleotides: TGTGCCTGGTCCCTAGGGGGGGGCAGCGGGGAGCTGTTTTTT. Residues: CAWSLGGGSGELFF. The chain is built from TRBV30 and TRBJ2-2; possible D gene TRBD2, 7 bases. V gave up 5 bases and J gave up 7 bases, with 17 bases separating them. The V gene's germline CDR1 is GTSNPN and CDR2 SVGIG (reference sequence). The CDR3 has 14 residues.

This sequence joins TRBV5-6 and TRBJ2-1, with D hard to call. The CDR3 is 13 residues long. Germline V gene lookup returns CDR1 SGHDT and CDR2 YYEEEE. With 2 bases removed from V and 3 bases from J, the gap between germline ends came to 6 bases. The CDR3: CASSFAHYNEQFF. CDR3 nucleotides: TGTGCCAGCAGCTTCGCGCACTACAATGAGCAGTTCTTC.

This sequence joins TRBV9 and TRBJ1-2; D may be TRBD1 (5 bases). V was shortened by 4 bases and J by 4 bases, with 17 bases between the two germline ends. Germline CDR1 reads SGDLS; CDR2 reads YYNGEE. This CDR3 is built from 15 residues. CDR3 protein: CASSPRPGVFYGYTF. CDR3 DNA: TGTGCCAGCAGCCCCCGCCCGGGGGTCTTCTATGGCTACACCTTC.

The rearrangement links TRBV7-9 to TRBJ1-4; D is perhaps TRBD1 (6 bases). Germline-derived CDR1 and CDR2 are SEHNR and FQNEAQ (reference sequence). There are 14 residues in the CDR3. Trimming took 4 bases from V and 8 from J, leaving 14 bases between them. CDR3 sequence reads: CASSSAGAREKLFF. The CDR3 DNA follows: TGTGCCAGCAGCTCGGCGGGGGCGCGAGAAAAACTGTTTTTT.

V is TRBV5-1 and J is TRBJ1-5; 7 bases are shared with TRBD1. V lost 0 bases and J lost 7; bases outside the gene matches: 13. CDR1 is SGHRS and CDR2 is YFSETQ in the germline V gene. This CDR3 has 17 residues. The CDR3: CASSLDPNRQGGQPQHF. The CDR3 coding sequence is TGCGCCAGCAGCTTGGACCCTAATAGACAGGGCGGGCAGCCCCAGCATTTT.

This rearrangement joins TRBV7-2 to TRBJ1-1; perhaps TRBD1 as D (5 bases). Trimming took off 0 bases at V and 1 base at J, with 12 bases between the two ends. The CDR3 covers 16 residues. The V gene's germline CDR1 is SGHTA and CDR2 FQGNSA. As DNA, the CDR3 is TGTGCCAGCAGCTTAGCGGGGGAGGGGTGGAACACTGAAGCTTTCTTT. Translated: CASSLAGEGWNTEAFF.

In this sample, this clone turned up once. V is TRBV19 and J is TRBJ2-1, with TRBD1 identical over 9 bases. Trimming at V came to 6 bases and at J to 6 bases, leaving 6 bases not matched to a gene. This CDR3 is 14 amino acids long. Germline CDR1 LNHDA, CDR2 SQIVND (reference sequence). The CDR3 sequence is CASSRDRDSNEQFF. In nucleotides, the CDR3 is TGTGCCAGTAGCCGGGACAGGGATAGCAATGAGCAGTTCTTC.

The rearrangement uses TRBV5-1 and TRBJ2-5; possible D gene TRBD1, 5 bases. CDR1 and CDR2 from the germline V gene are SGHRS and YFSETQ. The CDR3 has 15 residues. V lost 1 base to trimming and J lost 1 base, with 11 bases between them. The CDR3 reads CASSLIGVGQETQYF. CDR3 nucleotide sequence: TGCGCCAGCAGCTTGATAGGGGTTGGCCAAGAGACCCAGTACTTC. Using reference TRBV5-1 and TRBJ2-5 for the parts outside the CDR3, the full variable domain is KAGVTQTPRYLIKTRGQQVTLSCSPISGHRSVSWYQQTPGQGLQFLFEYFSETQRNKGNFPGRFSGRQFSNSRSEMNVSTLELGDSALYLCASSLIGVGQETQYFGPGTRLLVL.

The chain carries TRBV6-1 and TRBJ2-7; 7 positions agree with TRBD1. This CDR3 is built from 17 residues. V shed 4 bases, J shed 0 bases, and the junction held 12 bases outside the gene matches. Germline V lookup: CDR1 MNHNS, CDR2 SASEGT. The DNA of the CDR3 is TGTGCCAGCAGTGCCACTGCCGGGACAGCCAGCTCCTACGAGCAGTACTTC. Protein sequence: CASSATAGTASSYEQYF.

The chain carries TRBV9 and TRBJ2-7; 10 nucleotides align to TRBD1. CDR1 is SGDLS, CDR2 YYNGEE, per germline. The CDR3 loop spans 16 amino acids. V shed 3 bases and J 5 bases; nucleotides not matched to a gene: 11. CDR3 sequence: CASSARQGAYGDEQYF. CDR3 sequence (DNA): TGTGCCAGCAGCGCTCGACAGGGGGCTTACGGGGACGAGCAGTACTTC.

This rearrangement joins TRBV7-2 to TRBJ1-1; TRBD1 aligns across 7 bases. The CDR3 runs to 14 residues. The germline V gene encodes CDR1 SGHTA and CDR2 FQGNSA. V gave up 7 bases and J gave up 7 bases; unmatched junction bases: 12. The CDR3 sequence: CASTINQGVGEAFF. The CDR3 DNA is TGTGCCAGCACTATAAATCAGGGGGTGGGTGAAGCTTTCTTT. Full variable domain (outside the CDR3, taken from reference TRBV7-2 and TRBJ1-1): GAGVSQSPSNKVTEKGKDVELRCDPISGHTALYWYRQSLGQGLEFLIYFQGNSAPDKSGLPSDRFSAERTGGSVSTLTIQRTQQEDSAVYLCASTINQGVGEAFFGQGTRLTVV.

V is TRBV7-9 and J is TRBJ2-6, with 8 bases lining up with TRBD1. The CDR3 has 19 amino acids. Trimming removed 7 bases from V and 2 bases from J; junction bases left unmatched: 16. From germline, CDR1 is SEHNR and CDR2 FQNEAQ (reference sequence). The CDR3 DNA reads as TGTGCCAGCACCTATCGAAGGGAAAGGGGACAGGCTGGGGCCAACGTCCTGACTTTC. Amino acids: CASTYRRERGQAGANVLTF.

This chain joins TRBV6-6 and TRBJ1-2; D is unresolved. Germline assignment: CDR1 MNHNY and CDR2 SVGAGI (reference sequence). The CDR3 consists of 14 residues. Between the trimmed V and J ends, which lost 2 bases and 4 bases, there was a span of 11 bases. CDR3 in DNA: TGTGCCAGCAGTTACGATTCAGGTTCCTATGGCTACACCTTC. Its protein is CASSYDSGSYGYTF.